One sample yielded the 24 T cell receptor beta chains listed below, sequenced in a study of cytomegalovirus exposure and HLA in healthy donors (dated 2017 in TCRdb). Library prep was done by the immunoSEQ multiplex PCR assay. This is the immuneACCESS table as TCRdb keeps it, with only in-frame sequences that have V and J called. A part of the clones is gone; compared with another copy, unresolved V genes explain less than half, and the rest is unexplained. This sample lists approximately 170,000 clones; approximately 81% were detected once. Jointly, the top ten make up roughly 10% of the sample. The sequencing input was PBMCs. Receptors originate from a man aged 25-45 years in good health and CMV-seropositive.

As concerns this clone: A read error may account for a junction end that differs from germline. V and J are TRBV7-7 and TRBJ2-7; 7 nucleotides match TRBD1. Germline V CDR1 and CDR2: SSHAT, FNYEAQ (reference sequence). There are 16 residues in the CDR3. CDR3 DNA: TGTGCTAGCAGCCTAAACAAGGGGGCTGCCTGCTACGAGCAGTACTTC. It codes for CASSLNKGAACYEQYF. Complete variable domain (other parts from reference TRBV7-7 and TRBJ2-7): GAGVSQSPRYKVTKRGQDVTLRCDPISSHATLYWYQQALGQGPEFLTYFNYEAQPDKSGLPSDRFSAERPEGSISTLTIQRTEQRDSAMYRCASSLNKGAACYEQYFGPGTRLTVT.

The chain uses TRBV19 and TRBJ1-5; the match to TRBD1 covers 12 bases. The V and J ends lost 4 bases and 6 bases, in that order; junction bases with no gene match: 4. The CDR3 is 15 residues long. Germline V lookup: CDR1 LNHDA, CDR2 SQIVND (reference sequence). The CDR3 is CASSTGTGGGQPQHF. The CDR3 bases are TGTGCCAGTAGTACCGGGACAGGGGGCGGTCAGCCCCAGCATTTT.

The chain has TRBV19 and TRBJ1-5; 8 nucleotides match TRBD1. CDR3 length: 18 amino acids. The germline gives CDR1 LNHDA, CDR2 SQIVND (reference sequence). The V and J ends lost 7 bases and 3 bases, in that order; junction bases with no gene match: 17. The CDR3 DNA sequence: TGTGCCAGTAAAAAATCGAACACAGGGGGAAATTACAATCAGCCCCAGCATTTT. Its protein is CASKKSNTGGNYNQPQHF.

The chain carries TRBV28 and TRBJ2-4, with D tentatively TRBD1 (6 bases). Germline loops: CDR1 MDHEN, CDR2 SYDVKM. The CDR3 is made up of 15 amino acids. Trimming took 2 bases from V and 8 from J, leaving 16 bases between them. CDR3 region: CASSLGDRGGYIQYF. As DNA, the CDR3 is TGTGCCAGCAGTTTAGGGGATCGAGGGGGATACATTCAGTACTTC.

This chain links TRBV7-3 with TRBJ1-5, with 7 bases identical to TRBD1. Per germline, CDR1 SGHTA and CDR2 FQGTGA. The V gene end was trimmed by 4 bases and the J gene end by 0 bases; junction bases not matched to a gene: 12. The CDR3 consists of 18 residues. CDR3 protein: CASSSRQDRSNSNQPQHF. The CDR3, as DNA: TGTGCCAGCAGCTCCCGTCAGGACAGGTCTAATAGCAATCAGCCCCAGCATTTT.

The chain joins TRBV6-5 to TRBJ1-5, with TRBD1 as a possible D gene (6 bases). The V end was cut by 6 bases, the J end by 7 bases, with 13 bases between. This CDR3 is 13 amino acids long. From germline, CDR1 is MNHEY and CDR2 SVGAGI. The chain's CDR3 is CASSTGYMQPQHF. The CDR3 nucleotides read TGTGCCAGCAGCACAGGGTATATGCAGCCCCAGCATTTT.

This clone was counted a single time. The genes are TRBV19 and TRBJ2-7; 15 positions agree with TRBD2. CDR1 and CDR2 (germline): LNHDA, SQIVND (reference sequence). After removal of 5 bases from V and 2 bases from J, the junction contained 10 bases not matched to a gene. The CDR3 spans 18 residues. In DNA, the CDR3 is TGTGCCAGTAGTTCCGGACTAGCGGGAGGGCCTTCAACCTACGAGCAGTACTTC. Translating it yields CASSSGLAGGPSTYEQYF.

The CDR3, as DNA: TGTGCCAGCACCCTCCCGGGAGGACACGGTGGCTACACCTTC. Encoded protein: CASTLPGGHGGYTF. J is TRBJ1-2 and V is TRBV28; tentative D call: TRBD1 (5 bases). The CDR3 totals 14 residues. Germline assignment: CDR1 MDHEN and CDR2 SYDVKM. V was clipped by 7 bases and J by 7 bases, with 19 bases between them.

The chain carries TRBV29-1 and TRBJ2-1, with TRBD2 identical over 8 bases. Germline lookup yields CDR1 SQVTM and CDR2 ANQGSEA. Trimming cost V 4 bases and J 8 bases; bases outside gene matches: 7. The CDR3 sequence is 13 residues long. The CDR3 DNA sequence: TGCAGCGTTGTGAGACTAGCGAACCATGAGCAGTTCTTC. Encoded protein: CSVVRLANHEQFF.

The sample holds one count of this clone. The V gene is TRBV7-3, the J gene TRBJ2-1; D perhaps matches TRBD1 (6 bases). CDR3 length: 19 amino acids. Trimming removed 0 bases at V and 5 bases at J, with 23 bases between. CDR1 and CDR2 (germline): SGHTA, FQGTGA. The CDR3 coding sequence is TGTGCCAGCAGCTTAACCCCGGTGAAACAGGGAATTAGGAACAATGAGCAGTTCTTC. This translates into CASSLTPVKQGIRNNEQFF.

The V call is TRBV14, the J call TRBJ2-7, with D maybe TRBD2 (6 bases). The germline V gene has CDR1 SGHDN and CDR2 FVKESK. V lost 1 base and J lost 0, with 10 bases in between. The CDR3 has 15 amino acids. The CDR3 region is CASSQVGGGSYEQYF. The CDR3 nucleotides are TGTGCCAGCAGCCAAGTGGGGGGAGGCTCCTACGAGCAGTACTTC.

This chain uses TRBV28 with TRBJ2-7; a possible D gene is TRBD1 (6 bases). Germline V CDR1 and CDR2: MDHEN, SYDVKM. The V gene lost 7 bases and the J gene lost 3 bases, with 19 bases spanning the gap. The CDR3 length is 15 residues. CDR3 DNA sequence: TGTGCCAGCACCCCCAGGGGCCTATCTCGCTACGAGCAGTACTTC. Translated: CASTPRGLSRYEQYF.

The chain uses TRBV14 and TRBJ1-1, with D perhaps matching TRBD1 (6 bases). Trimming stripped 7 bases from V and 5 bases from J, with 20 bases between. This CDR3 contains 15 residues. Germline CDR1 is SGHDN and CDR2 is FVKESK. The CDR3, as DNA: TGTGCCAGCAATCAACTGTCGGACAGTAGAACTGAAGCTTTCTTT. This sequence encodes CASNQLSDSRTEAFF.

The chain links TRBV9 to TRBJ1-4, with D possibly TRBD1 on 6 matching bases. CDR3 length: 15 amino acids. Germline loops: CDR1 SGDLS, CDR2 YYNGEE. Trimming shortened V by 2 bases and J by 7 bases, and 15 bases separated the two germline ends. In DNA, the CDR3 is TGTGCCAGCAGCGTTAGGGGGAACCAGCGTGAAAAACTGTTTTTT. Residues: CASSVRGNQREKLFF.

The rearrangement links TRBV9 to TRBJ2-1, with TRBD2 matching 10 bases. Trimming took 4 bases from V and 2 from J; bases not matched to a gene: 3. Germline lookup yields CDR1 SGDLS and CDR2 YYNGEE. The CDR3 runs to 15 residues. CDR3 nucleotides: TGTGCCAGCAGCCAGCGGGAGGGGACCTACAATGAGCAGTTCTTC. This encodes CASSQREGTYNEQFF.

The chain uses TRBV19 and TRBJ1-2, with D tentatively TRBD1 (6 bases). V was shortened by 5 bases and J by 2 bases, with 12 bases between the two germline ends. Germline-derived CDR1 and CDR2 are LNHDA and SQIVND (reference sequence). The CDR3 contains 14 residues. CDR3: CASSLRTANYGYTF. CDR3 bases: TGTGCCAGTAGTTTGCGGACAGCGAACTATGGCTACACCTTC.

This chain joins TRBV11-1 and TRBJ2-3, with 11 bases lining up with TRBD1. V was clipped by 4 bases and J by 6 bases; unmatched bases: 9. The CDR3 length is 16 residues. The V gene's germline CDR1 is SGHAT and CDR2 FQDESV (reference sequence). The CDR3 DNA reads TGTGCCAGCAGCTCCCGGGACAGGGGGGTGGATGATACGCAGTATTTT. Translating it yields CASSSRDRGVDDTQYF.

The gene calls are TRBV29-1 and TRBJ2-5; 8 bases match TRBD2. V was clipped by 7 bases and J by 4 bases; unmatched bases: 11. CDR1 is SQVTM and CDR2 is ANQGSEA in the germline V gene. This CDR3 is built from 14 residues. The CDR3 DNA reads TGCAGCGCGGGCACCCGGGGGGGCAGAGAGACCCAGTACTTC. This sequence encodes CSAGTRGGRETQYF.

The chain joins TRBV5-6 to TRBJ1-1; D is ambiguous. CDR3 length: 12 amino acids. Trimming stripped 1 base from V and 5 bases from J, with 6 bases between. The germline V gene encodes CDR1 SGHDT and CDR2 YYEEEE. The CDR3 coding sequence is TGTGCCAGCAGCTTGAGGGAGACTGAAGCTTTCTTT. Protein sequence: CASSLRETEAFF.

The chain combines TRBV30 with TRBJ1-4; a possible D gene is TRBD1 (6 bases). Germline CDR1 is GTSNPN and CDR2 is SVGIG (reference sequence). This CDR3 has 15 amino acids. Trimming shortened V by 1 base and J by 6 bases, and 15 bases separated the two germline ends. In DNA, the CDR3 is TGTGCCTGGAGTGGACAGGTTGCGGGGGATGAAAAACTGTTTTTT. Protein product: CAWSGQVAGDEKLFF.

Only a few counts were recorded for this clone. The CDR3 spells CAWALQETQYF. The DNA of the CDR3 is TGTGCCTGGGCCCTACAAGAGACCCAGTACTTC. The V and J genes are TRBV30 and TRBJ2-5; D unresolved. The germline gives CDR1 GTSNPN, CDR2 SVGIG (reference sequence). The germline V and J ends were trimmed by 5 bases and 2 bases, with 6 bases remaining between them. There are 11 residues in the CDR3. Complete variable domain (other parts from reference TRBV30 and TRBJ2-5): SQTIHQWPATLVQPVGSPLSLECTVEGTSNPNLYWYRQAAGRGLQLLFYSVGIGQISSEVPQNLSASRPQDRQFILSSKKLLLSDSGFYLCAWALQETQYFGPGTRLLVL.

The table lists this clone with a few counts. The chain carries TRBV5-8 and TRBJ2-7; D is perhaps TRBD1 (5 bases). Trimming pared 1 base from V and 3 bases from J, leaving 11 bases between. The CDR3 is 14 residues long. Germline V gene sequence: CDR1 SGHTS, CDR2 YDEGEE. This CDR3 reads CASSLTGHFYEQYF. CDR3 DNA: TGTGCCAGCAGCTTGACCGGACACTTCTACGAGCAGTACTTC.

V gene TRBV6-6 combines with J gene TRBJ1-2; D call uncertain. The CDR3 spans 11 residues. V was shortened by 6 bases and J by 2 bases, with 4 bases between the two germline ends. Germline V gives CDR1 MNHNY, CDR2 SVGAGI (reference sequence). As DNA, the CDR3 is TGTGCCAGCAGCGTCAACTATGGCTACACCTTC. Its protein is CASSVNYGYTF.

CDR3 coding DNA: TGTGCCAGCAGTGAAGCCGGTGGGGGCAGGGGGCGATTCTCCTACGAGCAGTACTTC. Its translation is CASSEAGGGRGRFSYEQYF. The rearrangement joins TRBV6-1 to TRBJ2-7, with 8 bases lining up with TRBD1. The J segment lost 0 bases and the V segment lost 0 bases, leaving 13 bases of the junction unmatched. The CDR3 runs 19 residues. Germline CDR1 MNHNS, CDR2 SASEGT.